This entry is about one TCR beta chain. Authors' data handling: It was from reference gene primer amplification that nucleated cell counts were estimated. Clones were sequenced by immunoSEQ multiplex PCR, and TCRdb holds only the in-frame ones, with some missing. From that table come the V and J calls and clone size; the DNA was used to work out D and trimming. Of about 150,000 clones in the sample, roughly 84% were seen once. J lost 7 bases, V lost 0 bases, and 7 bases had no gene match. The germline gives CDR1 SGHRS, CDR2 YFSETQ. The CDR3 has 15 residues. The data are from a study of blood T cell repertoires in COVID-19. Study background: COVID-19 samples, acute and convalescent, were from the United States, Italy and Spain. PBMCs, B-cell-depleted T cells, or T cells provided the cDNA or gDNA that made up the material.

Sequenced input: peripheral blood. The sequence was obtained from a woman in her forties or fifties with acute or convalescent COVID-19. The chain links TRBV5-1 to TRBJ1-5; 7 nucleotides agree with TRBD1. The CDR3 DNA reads TGCGCCAGCAGCTTGGGGGGACAGACGGAACAGCCCCAGCATTTT. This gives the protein CASSLGGQTEQPQHF.